This note documents a single TCR beta chain sequence. The CDR3 consists of 16 residues. Germline CDR1 is SGHVS and CDR2 is FQNEAQ. Deletions cut 4 bases from V and 2 bases from J, with 18 bases between. The sample originates from a study of T-cell reconstitution after alpha-beta-depleted transplantation in children. A TCRbeta library incorporating unique molecular identifiers was prepared. MiXCR, run by TCRdb on the PCR reads, gives a single entry per CDR3 protein. Of some 590,000 distinct CDR3 sequences listed, more than 9% are singletons. This receptor was identified in a human donor who donated a stem cell graft to a child with acute myeloid leukemia. The V gene is TRBV7-8, the J gene TRBJ2-7; D is possibly TRBD2 (6 bases). Sequences were derived from PBMCs from the stem cell graft donor, sampled from the stem cell graft. The CDR3 region is CASSSPAGGTAYEQYF. The CDR3 nucleotides are TGTGCCAGCAGCTCCCCAGCTGGCGGGACTGCCTACGAGCAGTACTTC.